One sample yielded the 27 T cell receptor beta chains listed below, sequenced in a study of CD8 T cells in ankylosing spondylitis. TCRdb re-called the 5' RACE reads with MiXCR, one entry per CDR3 protein. The sample gives approximately 150,000 distinct CDR3 sequences, roughly 15% of which show up once; about 33% is in the top ten. Overall study findings and caveats: Eight highly homologous variants made up a TCR beta motif, and this motif appeared characteristic of ankylosing spondylitis blood.

No cognate antigen is known for these TCRs. Specimen: blood, either unsorted or a sorted T cell fraction (not recorded which). These receptors originate from a male donor with ankylosing spondylitis.

The gene calls are TRBV12-3 or TRBV12-4 and TRBJ2-1; D call uncertain. V dropped 2 bases and J dropped 6 bases, with 5 bases sitting between them. This CDR3 is built from 12 residues. The CDR3 nucleotides are TGTGCCAGCAGTTTAATGGGCAATGAGCAGTTCTTC. This codes for CASSLMGNEQFF.

There are a few counts of this clonotype. The chain carries TRBV6-2 or TRBV6-3 and TRBJ2-7; no definite D call. The germline V and J ends were trimmed by 5 bases and 2 bases, with 7 bases remaining between them. The length of the CDR3 is 12 residues. CDR1 and CDR2 from the germline V gene are MNHEY and SVGEGT. The CDR3 protein is CASSQSAYEQYF. The DNA for the CDR3 is TGTGCCAGCAGTCAGAGTGCCTACGAGCAGTACTTC.

The chain recombines TRBV4-1 with TRBJ2-7; D remains unclear. Germline loops: CDR1 MGHRA, CDR2 YSYEKL. The V gene lost 2 bases and the J gene lost 4 bases, with 9 bases spanning the gap. The CDR3 is 13 residues long. The CDR3 DNA sequence: TGCGCCAGCAGCCAATCTTTCGAATACGAGCAGTACTTC. This encodes CASSQSFEYEQYF.

There are a few counts of this clonotype. The gene calls are TRBV27 and TRBJ2-3; D is uncertain. The germline gives CDR1 MNHEY, CDR2 SMNVEV (reference sequence). V gave up 5 bases and J gave up 8 bases, with 8 bases separating them. This CDR3 spans 11 amino acids. The CDR3 region has the DNA TGTGCCAGCAGTCATTTAGGTACGCAGTATTTT. Protein product: CASSHLGTQYF.

The chain carries TRBV7-2 and TRBJ2-7, with D hard to call. The CDR3 length is 13 residues. Germline CDR1 is SGHTA and CDR2 is FQGNSA. V was pared by 1 base and J by 3 bases, with 7 bases between. CDR3 DNA: TGTGCCAGCAGCTTAGGTCTAAACTACGAGCAGTACTTC. This encodes CASSLGLNYEQYF.

The rearrangement uses TRBV2 and TRBJ2-3; 9 nucleotides agree with TRBD2. The CDR3 contains 16 residues. Germline V gene data show CDR1 as SNHLY and CDR2 as FYNNEI. V shed 0 bases and J 4 bases; nucleotides not matched to a gene: 5. CDR3 protein: CASSEAPGLASDTQYF. CDR3 bases: TGTGCCAGCAGTGAAGCGCCCGGACTAGCGTCAGATACGCAGTATTTT. Full variable domain (rest looked up from reference TRBV2 and TRBJ2-3): EPEVTQTPSHQVTQMGQEVILRCVPISNHLYFYWYRQILGQKVEFLVSFYNNEISEKSEIFDDQFSVERPDGSNFTLKIRSTKLEDSAMYFCASSEAPGLASDTQYFGPGTRLTVL.

The chain has TRBV27 and TRBJ2-7; 12 bases agree with TRBD2. The V gene's germline CDR1 is MNHEY and CDR2 SMNVEV (reference sequence). This CDR3 is 15 amino acids long. J lost 3 bases, V lost 5 bases, and 5 bases had no gene match. This CDR3 is CASSIRTSGNYEQYF. CDR3 nucleotide sequence: TGTGCCAGCAGTATTAGGACTAGCGGGAACTACGAGCAGTACTTC.

This clonotype was picked up many times. The chain links TRBV11-2 to TRBJ2-2; 8 bases are shared with TRBD1. The junction had 8 bases not matched to a gene; V was cut back by 1 base and J by 4 bases. The CDR3 contains 17 residues. The germline CDR1 and CDR2 sequences are SGHAT and FQNNGV. CDR3 in DNA: TGTGCCAGCAGCTTAGGGGGGACAGGCCATATCACCGGGGAGCTGTTTTTT. It encodes CASSLGGTGHITGELFF.

This clonotype has ten or more counts. Here the CDR3 reads CASSPGGIGDTQYF. The CDR3 bases are TGTGCCAGCAGTCCAGGGGGCATAGGAGATACGCAGTATTTT. The rearrangement uses TRBV12-3 or TRBV12-4 and TRBJ2-3, with 8 bases that match TRBD1. V was pared by 5 bases and J by 5 bases, with 6 bases of the junction left unmatched. The CDR3 spans 14 residues.

This clonotype was detected only a few times. The chain recombines TRBV6-4 with TRBJ2-1, with D perhaps matching TRBD2 (5 bases). Trimming removed 5 bases from V and 6 bases from J, with 11 bases in between. This CDR3 contains 13 residues. Germline V gene lookup returns CDR1 MRHNA and CDR2 SNTAGT. Here the CDR3 DNA reads TGTGCCAGCAGTCTGGGTCTAGCCAATGAGCAGTTCTTC. Its protein is CASSLGLANEQFF.

Many counts were recorded for this clonotype. V usage is TRBV29-1 and J usage is TRBJ1-1; 7 bases are shared with TRBD1. Germline V lookup: CDR1 SQVTM, CDR2 ANQGSEA. This CDR3 contains 13 residues. V lost 7 bases to trimming and J lost 8 bases; unmatched junction nucleotides: 13. Written as DNA, the CDR3 is TGCAGCGCCAGAAACAGGGGTCATCGGGAAGCTTTCTTT. Translated, it gives CSARNRGHREAFF.

The rearrangement uses TRBV7-9 and TRBJ1-4, with 9 bases lining up with TRBD1. From germline, CDR1 is SEHNR and CDR2 FQNEAQ (reference sequence). The junction had 5 bases not matched to a gene; V was cut back by 4 bases and J by 5 bases. The CDR3 is 15 amino acids. CDR3 residues: CASSSPGTGNEKLFF. The CDR3 nucleotides read TGTGCCAGCAGCTCCCCCGGGACAGGGAATGAAAAACTGTTTTTT. The full variable domain, rest sourced from reference TRBV7-9 and TRBJ1-4, is DTGVSQNPRHKITKRGQNVTFRCDPISEHNRLYWYRQTLGQGPEFLTYFQNEAQLEKSRLLSDRFSAERPKGSFSTLEIQRTEQGDSAMYLCASSSPGTGNEKLFFGSGTQLSVL.

This clonotype was found a few times. The J gene is TRBJ2-7, the V gene TRBV2; D is unclear. This CDR3 region has 11 residues. Per germline, CDR1 SNHLY and CDR2 FYNNEI. Trimming took 8 bases from V and 2 from J, leaving 7 bases between them. The CDR3 reads CASRYTYEQYF. The CDR3 bases are TGTGCCAGCCGCTACACCTACGAGCAGTACTTC.

This clonotype was recorded many times. The chain carries TRBV12-3 or TRBV12-4 and TRBJ2-1; TRBD2 is a possible D gene (6 bases). The CDR3 covers 14 residues. Trimming pared 6 bases from V and 4 bases from J, leaving 13 bases between. CDR3 DNA: TGTGCCAGCAGCCCCTCTAGCGCTTACAATGAGCAGTTCTTC. This sequence encodes CASSPSSAYNEQFF.

This clonotype has only a few counts. This chain joins TRBV27 and TRBJ2-7; no clear D gene. V was trimmed by 3 bases and J by 3 bases, leaving 9 bases between them. There are 13 residues in the CDR3. CDR1 and CDR2 (germline): MNHEY, SMNVEV (reference sequence). The CDR3, as DNA: TGTGCCAGCAGTTTCGGTTTTCGCTACGAGCAGTACTTC. Translated: CASSFGFRYEQYF.

This clonotype turned up a few times. The chain uses TRBV20-1 and TRBJ2-1, with a possible D match to TRBD2 (7 bases). The CDR3 is made up of 16 amino acids. V gave up 2 bases and J gave up 4 bases, with 18 bases separating them. CDR1 and CDR2 from the germline V gene are DFQATT and SNEGSKA (reference sequence). DNA of the CDR3: TGCAGTGCTAGACCCAAAGGGGGGGGCGCGTACAATGAGCAGTTCTTC. This translates into CSARPKGGGAYNEQFF.

The V call is TRBV5-1, the J call TRBJ2-3; 16 bases line up with TRBD2. CDR1 is SGHRS and CDR2 is YFSETQ in the germline V gene. After removal of 6 bases from V and 5 bases from J, the junction contained 6 bases not matched to a gene. The CDR3 sequence is 16 residues long. The DNA for the CDR3 is TGCGCCAGCATGACCGGGACTAGCGGGAGGGGAGATACGCAGTATTTT. Its translation: CASMTGTSGRGDTQYF.

This clonotype was seen ten or more times. This rearrangement joins TRBV29-1 to TRBJ2-1; 10 nucleotides align to TRBD2. Germline assignment: CDR1 SQVTM and CDR2 ANQGSEA. This CDR3 has 14 amino acids. Unmatched junction bases numbered 9, after V lost 6 bases and J lost 7 bases. This CDR3 reads CSVDSSGRFNEQFF. The DNA for the CDR3 is TGCAGCGTCGATAGTAGCGGGAGGTTTAATGAGCAGTTCTTC.

Of note for this clonotype: The missing conserved phenylalanine or tryptophan at the end of this CDR3 makes a read error likely. The chain links TRBV7-9 to TRBJ2-1; 9 bases fit TRBD1. Germline values: CDR1 SEHNR, CDR2 FQNEAQ (reference sequence). The CDR3 extends over 14 amino acids. J lost 7 bases, V lost 3 bases, and 4 bases had no gene match. CDR3 DNA sequence: TGTGCCAGCAGCTTTGGGACAGGGCCGAATGAGCAGTTCCTC. This sequence encodes CASSFGTGPNEQFL.

The chain recombines TRBV27 with TRBJ2-1; possibly TRBD1 or TRBD2 for D (5 bases each). V gave up 8 bases and J gave up 8 bases, with 22 bases separating them. CDR3 length: 15 residues. The germline V gene has CDR1 MNHEY and CDR2 SMNVEV (reference sequence). The CDR3 reads CASGIGTSLVDEQFF. The CDR3, as DNA: TGTGCCAGCGGCATTGGGACGTCACTCGTCGATGAGCAGTTCTTC.

This clonotype was picked up many times. The chain has TRBV29-1 and TRBJ2-2; 10 nucleotides line up with TRBD1. The junction had 10 bases not matched to a gene; V was cut back by 6 bases and J by 6 bases. This CDR3 region has 15 residues. CDR1 and CDR2 from the germline V gene are SQVTM and ANQGSEA. CDR3 DNA: TGCAGCGTGGAACCCCGGGACAGGGGATCCGGGGAGCTGTTTTTT. This translates into CSVEPRDRGSGELFF.

In regard to this clonotype: Mismatch with germline at one junction end may stem from a read error. V and J are TRBV28 and TRBJ1-2; no clear D gene. The CDR3 has 12 residues. CDR1 and CDR2 from the germline V gene are MDHEN and SYDVKM. In DNA, the CDR3 is TGTGCCTGCAGCCCAGTGGATGGCGGCTACACCTTC. Residues: CACSPVDGGYTF.

The V call is TRBV7-2, the J call TRBJ2-3; D is possibly TRBD1 (5 bases). Trimming pared 5 bases from V and 5 bases from J, leaving 14 bases between. Germline CDR1 and CDR2: SGHTA and FQGNSA. The CDR3 is 14 amino acids. The DNA of the CDR3 is TGTGCCAGCAGCCCAGGGTTGGGAAGAGATACGCAGTATTTT. Translation gives CASSPGLGRDTQYF.

This clonotype appeared a few times. V usage is TRBV5-1 and J usage is TRBJ1-1, with D perhaps matching TRBD1 (5 bases). Germline-derived CDR1 and CDR2 are SGHRS and YFSETQ. The CDR3 length is 13 residues. Trimming shortened V by 3 bases and J by 4 bases, and 10 bases separated the two germline ends. Written as DNA, the CDR3 is TGCGCCAGCAGCTGGAGGGGTGGCACTGAAGCTTTCTTT. Translated, it gives CASSWRGGTEAFF.

This clonotype was detected a few times. This chain links TRBV4-1 with TRBJ2-3, with D perhaps TRBD1 (6 bases). This CDR3 spans 15 amino acids. Per germline, CDR1 MGHRA and CDR2 YSYEKL. V was shortened by 4 bases and J by 1 base, with 12 bases between the two germline ends. The CDR3 is CASSRWDKGTDTQYF. CDR3 coding DNA: TGCGCCAGCAGCCGCTGGGACAAAGGCACAGATACGCAGTATTTT.

The V gene is TRBV4-3, the J gene TRBJ2-7; no reliable D call. V was shortened by 0 bases and J by 1 base, with 13 bases between the two germline ends. The CDR3 sequence is 16 residues long. CDR1 LGHNA and CDR2 YSLEER come from the germline V gene. As DNA, the CDR3 is TGCGCCAGCAGCCAAGATAGTAGAATCGATTCCTACGAGCAGTACTTC. As protein: CASSQDSRIDSYEQYF.

As to this clonotype: One end of the junction is discordant with germline, which a read error may explain. The chain is built from TRBV7-9 and TRBJ2-1; maybe TRBD1 (6 bases). The CDR3 extends over 16 amino acids. The germline gives CDR1 SEHNR, CDR2 FQNEAQ (reference sequence). The CDR3 bases are TGTGCCAGCAGCTCTCGGACAGAGAGCTCCTACAGTGAGCAGTTCTTC. Translated: CASSSRTESSYSEQFF.